This is a list of T cell receptor beta chains from one sample in a study of blood T cell repertoires in COVID-19. TCRdb's copy holds only in-frame clones and misses some; the assay was immunoSEQ multiplex PCR. The table includes over 200,000 clones, around 86% detected once. The sequencing input was PBMCs or T cells enriched from blood (not recorded which). These receptors originate from a man between 18 and 29 years old who had recovered from COVID-19. Both conserved end residues are part of each CDR3. D genes are given only for firm matches. Only some rows state a clone size, as once, few, many or a class for expanded clones.

TRBD1,TRBJ1-2,-,13,TRBV27,CASRMTGQGGYTF,TGTGCCAGCAGAATGACGGGACAGGGTGGCTACACCTTC
TRBD2,TRBJ2-2,once,16,TRBV6-4,CASSELAGVGPGELFF,TGTGCCAGCAGTGAACTAGCGGGAGTAGGTCCCGGGGAGCTGTTTTTT
TRBD1,TRBJ1-3,once,15,TRBV28,CASSFRQGGGNTIYF,TGTGCCAGCAGCTTTCGACAGGGAGGTGGAAACACCATATATTTT
TRBD1,TRBJ2-7,-,15,TRBV6-2/TRBV6-3,CASSDPGQGDYEQYF,TGTGCCAGCAGTGACCCGGGACAGGGGGACTACGAGCAGTACTTC
TRBD1,TRBJ1-1,-,15,TRBV18,CASSLPTGSSSEAFF,TGTGCCAGCTCACTCCCGACAGGGTCATCTTCTGAAGCTTTCTTT
TRBD2,TRBJ2-7,-,15,TRBV11-2,CASSSPRTSTYEQYF,TGTGCCAGCAGCTCTCCCCGGACTAGCACCTACGAGCAGTACTTC
TRBD1,TRBJ2-1,-,15,TRBV7-3,CASSLQGAVGNEQFF,TGTGCCAGCAGCTTACAGGGGGCGGTGGGGAATGAGCAGTTCTTC
-,TRBJ1-4,-,16,TRBV3-1/TRBV3-2,CASSQLGLGYNEKLFF,TGTGCCAGCAGCCAATTGGGACTAGGGTATAATGAAAAACTGTTTTTT
TRBD2,TRBJ2-1,-,15,TRBV9,CASSVGSGFYNEQFF,TGTGCCAGCAGCGTAGGTAGCGGGTTCTACAATGAGCAGTTCTTC
TRBD1,TRBJ1-1,-,13,TRBV19,CASGTGFYTEAFF,TGTGCCAGCGGGACAGGGTTCTACACTGAAGCTTTCTTT
TRBD1,TRBJ1-1,-,16,TRBV28,CASSFDIQGAGTEAFF,TGTGCCAGCAGTTTTGACATACAGGGGGCCGGAACTGAAGCTTTCTTT
-,TRBJ1-2,-,12,TRBV12-3/TRBV12-4,CASSAGSRGYTF,TGTGCCAGCAGTGCAGGGTCCCGGGGCTACACCTTC
-,TRBJ2-1,-,12,TRBV29-1,CSGGTEYNEQFF,TGCAGCGGCGGGACAGAATACAATGAGCAGTTCTTC
-,TRBJ2-7,-,17,TRBV11-2,CASSLKYLSQSVYEQYF,TGTGCCAGCAGCTTAAAGTATCTCTCACAATCCGTCTACGAGCAGTACTTC
TRBD2,TRBJ2-1,-,15,TRBV19,CASSLGLGIYNEQFF,TGTGCCAGTAGTCTGGGACTAGGTATATACAATGAGCAGTTCTTC
-,TRBJ1-5,-,14,TRBV6-5,CASSSVQGNQPQHF,TGTGCCAGCAGCTCGGTCCAGGGCAATCAGCCCCAGCATTTT
TRBD1,TRBJ1-2,few,15,TRBV27,CASRSRQGLSYGYTF,TGTGCCAGCAGGTCGCGACAGGGGCTTAGCTATGGCTACACCTTC
TRBD2,TRBJ2-3,-,17,TRBV5-1,CASSTGLAGGPTDTQYF,TGCGCCAGCAGTACAGGACTAGCGGGAGGACCCACAGATACGCAGTATTTT
TRBD2,TRBJ2-1,-,15,TRBV7-9,CASSEGDYPLNEQFF,TGTGCCAGCAGCGAAGGGGACTACCCGTTAAATGAGCAGTTCTTC
-,TRBJ1-4,few,14,TRBV3-1/TRBV3-2,CASSIASRAEKLFF,TGTGCCAGCAGCATCGCAAGTAGAGCTGAAAAACTGTTTTTT
-,TRBJ1-6,-,15,TRBV19,CASSIDGQLYSPLHF,TGTGCCAGTAGTATAGACGGACAGCTTTATTCACCCCTCCACTTT
-,TRBJ2-1,-,15,TRBV7-8,CASSLARDRDNEQFF,TGTGCCAGCAGCTTAGCGCGGGACCGAGACAATGAGCAGTTCTTC
-,TRBJ1-3,-,16,TRBV11-2,CASSLAFSGIGNTIYF,TGTGCCAGCAGCTTAGCTTTCTCAGGGATCGGAAACACCATATATTTT
TRBD1,TRBJ2-7,-,15,TRBV5-1,CASSLLQGEIYEQYF,TGCGCCAGCAGCTTGCTTCAGGGGGAAATCTACGAGCAGTACTTC
-,TRBJ2-3,-,10,TRBV2,CASGGQTQYF,TGTGCCAGCGGAGGACAGACGCAGTATTTT
-,TRBJ2-1,-,13,TRBV28,CASTGLTHNEQFF,TGTGCCAGCACCGGACTAACACACAATGAGCAGTTCTTC
TRBD1,TRBJ1-1,once,16,TRBV5-1,CASSLGPPGQGAGAFF,TGCGCCAGCAGCTTGGGCCCTCCGGGACAGGGGGCAGGAGCTTTCTTT
TRBD1,TRBJ2-5,-,18,TRBV28,CASTPRDRGREWGETQYF,TGTGCCAGCACCCCCCGGGACAGGGGAAGGGAATGGGGGGAGACCCAGTACTTC
TRBD1,TRBJ1-1,-,14,TRBV7-9,CASSSRTGPTEAFF,TGTGCCAGCAGCTCGCGGACAGGACCAACTGAAGCTTTCTTT
-,TRBJ2-3,-,14,TRBV28,CASSDGESTDTQYF,TGTGCCAGCTCAGACGGAGAGAGCACAGATACGCAGTATTTT
-,TRBJ2-1,-,15,TRBV7-2,CASSLGSGLDNEQFF,TGTGCCAGCAGCTTAGGATCAGGGTTGGACAATGAGCAGTTCTTC
-,TRBJ1-1,-,13,TRBV3-1/TRBV3-2,CASSQGGLTEAFF,TGTGCCAGCAGCCAAGGGGGCCTCACTGAAGCTTTCTTT
TRBD2,TRBJ2-5,-,18,TRBV11-3,CASSLHGLAGGDQETQYF,TGTGCCAGCAGCTTACACGGACTAGCGGGAGGAGACCAAGAGACCCAGTACTTC
-,TRBJ1-4,-,16,TRBV5-6,CASTVGGTATNEKLFF,TGTGCCAGCACCGTTGGGGGGACTGCAACTAATGAAAAACTGTTTTTT
-,TRBJ2-1,many,15,TRBV5-4,CASSLVSTGYNEQFF,TGTGCCAGCAGCTTGGTATCCACGGGATACAATGAGCAGTTCTTC
-,TRBJ2-3,-,14,TRBV11-3,CASSSHRAADTQYF,TGTGCCAGCAGCTCCCACAGGGCAGCAGATACGCAGTATTTT
TRBD1,TRBJ2-1,-,17,TRBV27,CASSLYGYGTGGGEQFF,TGTGCCAGCAGTTTGTACGGATACGGGACAGGGGGCGGTGAGCAGTTCTTC
-,TRBJ2-7,once,13,TRBV6-5,CASLQYGADEQYF,TGTGCCAGCTTGCAGTATGGGGCGGATGAGCAGTACTTC
TRBD1,TRBJ1-5,-,14,TRBV11-2,CASSLGDRAQPQHF,TGTGCCAGCAGCTTAGGGGACAGGGCTCAGCCCCAGCATTTT